These T cell receptor beta chains were read from a single sample in a study of T cells in Graves' hyperthyroidism and ophthalmopathy. TCRdb reprocessed the multiplex PCR reads via MiXCR and lists one record per CDR3 protein. Of some 440,000 distinct CDR3 sequences listed, about a sixth are singletons. Specimen: blood. These receptors came from a woman aged 18-29 years with Graves' hyperthyroidism. Each CDR3 is given with its conserved first and last residue. The order of the fields is V gene, CDR3 length, D gene, J gene, clone size, CDR3 DNA, CDR3 protein. A D gene is named only where the DNA matches it firmly. The size field is filled for only some rows; it gives once, few, many or a size class.

>TRBV27|15|.|TRBJ2-1|many
TGTGCCAGCAGTTTGGCAGGGGCAACCTACAATGAGCAGTTCTTC
CASSLAGATYNEQFF
>TRBV11-3|15|.|TRBJ2-2|many
TGTGCCAGCAGCTTAGAAGGCCCCCGGACCGGGGAGCTGTTTTTT
CASSLEGPRTGELFF
>TRBV19|16|TRBD1|TRBJ1-3|few
TGTGCCAGTACTCCGACAGGGCTGAGCTCTGGAAACACCATATATTTT
CASTPTGLSSGNTIYF
>TRBV7-6|16|.|TRBJ2-1|few
TGTGCCAGCAGCTTAGCCGGGGGCGCCCGTAATCCTGAGCAGTTCTTC
CASSLAGGARNPEQFF
>TRBV24-1|13|.|TRBJ2-2|many
TGTGCCACCAGTGCTACAGGGACCGGGGAGCTGTTTTTT
CATSATGTGELFF
>TRBV11-3|15|.|TRBJ2-3|many
TGTGCCAGCAGCCGGACTAGGGGGGTCACAGATACGCAGTATTTT
CASSRTRGVTDTQYF
>TRBV28|12|.|TRBJ1-1|many
TGTGCCAGCACCGAAACGAACACTGAAGCTTTCTTT
CASTETNTEAFF
>TRBV6-1|13|.|TRBJ1-2|many
TGTGCCAGCAGTACTAAAGGGATACCTTTCTACACCTTC
CASSTKGIPFYTF
>TRBV3-1|15|.|TRBJ1-5|many
TGTGCCAGCAGCCTCGGGACACCTATTTCTCAGCCCCAGCATTTT
CASSLGTPISQPQHF
>TRBV7-9|17|TRBD1|TRBJ2-3|.
TGTGCCAGCAGCCCTTCCGGTACAGGGGCGAACACAGATACGCAGTATTTT
CASSPSGTGANTDTQYF
>TRBV4-1|14|TRBD1|TRBJ1-2|few
TGCGCCAGCAGCCCGAAGGGGGCGGGCTATGGCTACACCTTC
CASSPKGAGYGYTF
>TRBV5-1|14|TRBD1|TRBJ2-2|many
TGCGCCAGCAGTTCCGCAGGGGGCACCGGGGAGCTGTTTTTT
CASSSAGGTGELFF
>TRBV4-3|15|.|TRBJ2-4|.
TGCGCCAGCAGCCAAATTCTATCTACCTGGGACATTCAGTACTTC
CASSQILSTWDIQYF
>TRBV7-8|16|TRBD1|TRBJ2-3|many
TGTGCCAGCAGCCCGCGGACAGGCGAGAGCACAGATACGCAGTATTTT
CASSPRTGESTDTQYF
>TRBV7-8|18|TRBD2|TRBJ2-6|.
TGTGCCAGCAGCAAGGGACTAGCGGGGGGGTCTGGGGCCAACGTCCTGACTTTC
CASSKGLAGGSGANVLTF
>TRBV20-1|16|.|TRBJ1-5|many
TGCAGTGCTAGACCGACCTCCACCCGTTCCAGCCAGCCCCAGCATTTT
CSARPTSTRSSQPQHF
>TRBV28|18|TRBD2|TRBJ2-1|many
TGTGCCAGCAGTTTCGGGGGGGCGGGAGGAAACCTATACAATGAGCAGTTCTTC
CASSFGGAGGNLYNEQFF
>TRBV3-1|13|TRBD1|TRBJ1-2|many
TGTGCCAGCAGCAGACGGACAGGGACTGGCTACACCTTC
CASSRRTGTGYTF
>TRBV5-1|16|.|TRBJ1-2|few
TGCGCCAGCAGCTTGGGAGGCGGGGGCAGGACCTATGGCTACACCTTC
CASSLGGGGRTYGYTF
>TRBV7-9|16|TRBD2|TRBJ2-3|.
TGTGCCAGCAGCTTCGGGACTAGCGGGGGAACAGATACGCAGTATTTT
CASSFGTSGGTDTQYF
>TRBV27|15|.|TRBJ2-5|many
TGTGCCAGCAGTTTAGGGGGTTACGGTCCAGAGACCCAGTACTTC
CASSLGGYGPETQYF
>TRBV20-1|14|.|TRBJ2-1|many
TGCAGTGCTAGAGAGGGAACGGAGTCTGGTGAGCAGTTCTTC
CSAREGTESGEQFF
>TRBV11-2|16|TRBD2|TRBJ2-1|many
TGTGCCAGCAGCTCGTACGTCGGGAGGGCCTACAATGAGCAGTTCTTC
CASSSYVGRAYNEQFF
>TRBV20-1|14|.|TRBJ2-7|many
TGCAGTGCTAGAGAGGGTGTTAATTTGTACGAGCAGTACTTC
CSAREGVNLYEQYF